This T cell receptor beta chain is from a study of identical twins. General study findings and limits: It was out-of-frame TCR alpha sharing in monozygotic twins that models underestimated.

Addition of a universal primer site occurred through template switching, and cDNA carried unique molecular identifiers. One entry per CDR3 protein results from TCRdb running MiXCR on the 5' RACE reads. The sample has around 570,000 distinct CDR3 sequences; around 9.6% are singletons. Notes on this clonotype: Antigen specificity is unknown.

In germline, CDR1 is SGHRS, CDR2 YFSETQ. Trimming pared 4 bases from V and 2 bases from J, leaving 9 bases between. The CDR3 covers 13 residues. In addition, the sample was reused for a study of yellow fever vaccine responses in identical twins.

The source material was PBMCs. The TCR originated in a woman aged 18-35 years in good health. The V call is TRBV5-1, the J call TRBJ1-1; no clear D gene. The CDR3 loop is CASSTYSNTEAFF. In DNA, the CDR3 is TGCGCCAGCAGCACCTACAGCAACACTGAAGCTTTCTTT. The whole variable domain, filled in from reference TRBV5-1 and TRBJ1-1, reads KAGVTQTPRYLIKTRGQQVTLSCSPISGHRSVSWYQQTPGQGLQFLFEYFSETQRNKGNFPGRFSGRQFSNSRSEMNVSTLELGDSALYLCASSTYSNTEAFFGQGTRLTVV.